This T cell receptor (beta chain) was observed in a study of T-cell reconstitution after alpha-beta-depleted transplantation in children. Molecular barcoding with unique molecular identifiers was used for the TCRbeta library. TCRdb re-derived calls from the PCR reads in MiXCR, one entry per CDR3 protein. The sample lists more than 150,000 distinct CDR3 sequences, more than 14% occurring once. This clonotype was seen only a few times. The TCR originated in a human donor who donated a stem cell graft to a child with acute lymphoblastic leukemia. Here the sequenced sample was PBMCs from the stem cell graft donor, taken from the stem cell graft.

The CDR3 region has the DNA TGTGCCAGCAGCCCAGTTAGGAGACCAGTGGGGACAGGCTCCTACGAGCAGTACTTC. Its translation: CASSPVRRPVGTGSYEQYF. The chain employs TRBV11-2 and TRBJ2-7; 8 positions agree with TRBD1. The V gene's germline CDR1 is SGHAT and CDR2 FQNNGV. V was pared by 5 bases and J by 0 bases, with 18 bases of the junction left unmatched. The CDR3 is made up of 19 amino acids.